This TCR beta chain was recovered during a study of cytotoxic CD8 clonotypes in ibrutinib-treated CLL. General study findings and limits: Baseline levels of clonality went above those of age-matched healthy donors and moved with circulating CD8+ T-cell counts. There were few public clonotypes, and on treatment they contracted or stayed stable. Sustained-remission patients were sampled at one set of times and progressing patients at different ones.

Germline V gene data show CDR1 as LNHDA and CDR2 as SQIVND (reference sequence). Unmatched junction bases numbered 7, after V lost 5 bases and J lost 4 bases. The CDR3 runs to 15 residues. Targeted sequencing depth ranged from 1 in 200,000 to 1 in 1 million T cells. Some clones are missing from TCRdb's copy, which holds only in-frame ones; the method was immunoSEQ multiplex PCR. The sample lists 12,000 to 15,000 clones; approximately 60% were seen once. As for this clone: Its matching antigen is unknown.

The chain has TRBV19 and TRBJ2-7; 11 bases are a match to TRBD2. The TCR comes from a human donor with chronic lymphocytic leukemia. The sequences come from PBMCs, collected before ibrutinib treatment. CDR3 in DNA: TGTGCCAGTAGTTCCCCACTAGCGGGGGCGTACGAGCAGTACTTC. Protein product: CASSSPLAGAYEQYF.